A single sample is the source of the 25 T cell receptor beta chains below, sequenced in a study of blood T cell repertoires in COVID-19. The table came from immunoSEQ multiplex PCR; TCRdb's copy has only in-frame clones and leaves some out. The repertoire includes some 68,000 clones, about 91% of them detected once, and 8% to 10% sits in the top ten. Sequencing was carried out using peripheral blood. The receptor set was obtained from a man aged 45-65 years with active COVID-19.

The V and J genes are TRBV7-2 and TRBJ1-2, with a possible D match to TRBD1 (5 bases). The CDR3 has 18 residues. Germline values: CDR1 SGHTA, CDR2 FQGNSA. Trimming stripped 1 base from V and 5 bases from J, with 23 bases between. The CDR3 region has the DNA TGTGCCAGCAGCTTAGGATACCGGGGGTTGGACCGCTCGTATGGCTACACCTTC. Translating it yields CASSLGYRGLDRSYGYTF.

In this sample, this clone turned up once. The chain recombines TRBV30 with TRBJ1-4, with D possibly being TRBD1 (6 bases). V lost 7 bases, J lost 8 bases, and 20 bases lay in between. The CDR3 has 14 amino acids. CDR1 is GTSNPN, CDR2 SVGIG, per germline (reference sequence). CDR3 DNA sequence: TGTGCCTCATCGCAGGGGTCTTGGGGGGAAAAACTGTTTTTT. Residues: CASSQGSWGEKLFF.

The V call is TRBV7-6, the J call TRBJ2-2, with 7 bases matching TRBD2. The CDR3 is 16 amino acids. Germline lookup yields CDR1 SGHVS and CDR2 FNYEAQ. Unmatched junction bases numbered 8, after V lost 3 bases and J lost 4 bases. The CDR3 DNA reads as TGTGCCAGCAGCTTTCGACTAGCAATGAGCACCGGGGAGCTGTTTTTT. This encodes CASSFRLAMSTGELFF.

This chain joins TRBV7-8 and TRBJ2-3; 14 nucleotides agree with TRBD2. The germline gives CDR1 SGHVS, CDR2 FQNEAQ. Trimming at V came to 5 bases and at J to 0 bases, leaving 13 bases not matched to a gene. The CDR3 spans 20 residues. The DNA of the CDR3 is TGTGCCAGCAGCCGAGGGACTAGCGGGGGCGGAACCACTAGCACAGATACGCAGTATTTT. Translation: CASSRGTSGGGTTSTDTQYF.

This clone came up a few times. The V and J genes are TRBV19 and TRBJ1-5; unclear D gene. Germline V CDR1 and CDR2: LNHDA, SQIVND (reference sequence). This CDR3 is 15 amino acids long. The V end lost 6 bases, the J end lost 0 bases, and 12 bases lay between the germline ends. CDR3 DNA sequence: TGTGCCAGTAGGACACAGTCTTATAGCAATCAGCCCCAGCATTTT. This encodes CASRTQSYSNQPQHF.

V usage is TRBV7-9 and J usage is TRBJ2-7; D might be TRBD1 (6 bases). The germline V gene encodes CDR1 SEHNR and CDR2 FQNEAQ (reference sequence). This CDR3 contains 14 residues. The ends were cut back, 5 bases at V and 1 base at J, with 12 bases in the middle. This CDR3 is CASSPWDMSYEQYF. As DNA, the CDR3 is TGTGCCAGCAGCCCCTGGGACATGTCCTACGAGCAGTACTTC.

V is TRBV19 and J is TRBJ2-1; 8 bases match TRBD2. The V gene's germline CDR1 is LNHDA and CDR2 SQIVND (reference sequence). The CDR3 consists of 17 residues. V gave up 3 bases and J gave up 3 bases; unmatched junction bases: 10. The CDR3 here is CASSINARGGVYNEQFF. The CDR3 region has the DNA TGTGCCAGTAGTATTAACGCCCGGGGGGGAGTCTACAATGAGCAGTTCTTC. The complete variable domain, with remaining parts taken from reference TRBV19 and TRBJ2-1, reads DGGITQSPKYLFRKEGQNVTLSCEQNLNHDAMYWYRQDPGQGLRLIYYSQIVNDFQKGDIAEGYSVSREKKESFPLTVTSAQKNPTAFYLCASSINARGGVYNEQFFGPGTRLTVL.

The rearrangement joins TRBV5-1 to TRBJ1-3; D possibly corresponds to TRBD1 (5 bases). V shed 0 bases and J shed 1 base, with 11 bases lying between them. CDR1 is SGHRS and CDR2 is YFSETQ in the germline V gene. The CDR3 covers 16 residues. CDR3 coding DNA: TGCGCCAGCAGCTTGGAGGTAGGGGCTTCTGGAAACACCATATATTTT. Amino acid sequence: CASSLEVGASGNTIYF. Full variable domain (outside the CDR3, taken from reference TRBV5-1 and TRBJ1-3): KAGVTQTPRYLIKTRGQQVTLSCSPISGHRSVSWYQQTPGQGLQFLFEYFSETQRNKGNFPGRFSGRQFSNSRSEMNVSTLELGDSALYLCASSLEVGASGNTIYFGEGSWLTVV.

The CDR3 nucleotides are TGTGCCAGCAGTGGGTTTCGACAGGGGTTGACTTTTAACCTAGCCAAAAACATTCAGTACTTC. Translated: CASSGFRQGLTFNLAKNIQYF. J is TRBJ2-4 and V is TRBV2; TRBD1 aligns across 8 bases. J gave up 0 bases and V 4 bases, and 20 bases lay outside the gene matches. This CDR3 contains 21 residues. The germline V gene has CDR1 SNHLY and CDR2 FYNNEI.

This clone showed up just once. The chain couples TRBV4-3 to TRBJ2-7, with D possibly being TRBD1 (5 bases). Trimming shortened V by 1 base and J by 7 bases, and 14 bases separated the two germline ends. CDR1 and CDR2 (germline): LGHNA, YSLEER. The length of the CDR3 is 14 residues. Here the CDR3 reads CASSQGTQGWEQYF. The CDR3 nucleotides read TGCGCCAGCAGCCAAGGAACGCAGGGCTGGGAGCAGTACTTC.

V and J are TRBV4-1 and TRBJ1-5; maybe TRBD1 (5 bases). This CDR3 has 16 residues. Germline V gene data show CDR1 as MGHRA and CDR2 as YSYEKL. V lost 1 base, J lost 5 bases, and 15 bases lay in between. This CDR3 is CASSQVRASGDQPQHF. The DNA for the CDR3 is TGCGCCAGCAGCCAAGTGAGGGCTTCGGGGGATCAGCCCCAGCATTTT.

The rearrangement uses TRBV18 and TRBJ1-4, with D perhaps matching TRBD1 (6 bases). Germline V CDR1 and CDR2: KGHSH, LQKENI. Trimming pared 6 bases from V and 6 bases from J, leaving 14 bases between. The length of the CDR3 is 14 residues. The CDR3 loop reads CASSPRQADEKLFF. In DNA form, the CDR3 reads TGTGCCAGCTCCCCAAGACAGGCGGATGAAAAACTGTTTTTT.

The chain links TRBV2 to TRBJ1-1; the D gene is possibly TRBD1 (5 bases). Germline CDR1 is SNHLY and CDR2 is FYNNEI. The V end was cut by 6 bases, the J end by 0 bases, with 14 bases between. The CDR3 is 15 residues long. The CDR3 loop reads CASRWAQDLNTEAFF. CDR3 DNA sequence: TGTGCCAGCAGATGGGCACAGGATCTGAACACTGAAGCTTTCTTT.

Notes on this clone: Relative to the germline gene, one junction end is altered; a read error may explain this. The CDR3 loop reads CASSQETLAGVLFF. Here the CDR3 DNA reads TGCGCCAGCAGCCAAGAAACCCTAGCGGGGGTGCTGTTTTTT. The chain is built from TRBV4-1 and TRBJ2-2; 10 nucleotides align to TRBD2. Germline V lookup: CDR1 MGHRA, CDR2 YSYEKL. This CDR3 has 14 residues.

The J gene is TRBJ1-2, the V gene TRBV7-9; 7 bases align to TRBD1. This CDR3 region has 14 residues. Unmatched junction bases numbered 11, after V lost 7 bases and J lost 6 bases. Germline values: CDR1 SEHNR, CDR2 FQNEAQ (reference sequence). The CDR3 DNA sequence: TGTGCCAGCATCCCAAGCGGACAGGTCGATGGCTACACCTTC. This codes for CASIPSGQVDGYTF.

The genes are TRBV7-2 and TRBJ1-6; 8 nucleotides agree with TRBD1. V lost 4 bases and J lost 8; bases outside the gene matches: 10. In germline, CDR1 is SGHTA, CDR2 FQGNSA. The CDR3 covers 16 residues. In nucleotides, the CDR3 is TGTGCCAGCAGCTCGCAAAGGGGGACAGGAGATTCACCCCTCCACTTT. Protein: CASSSQRGTGDSPLHF.

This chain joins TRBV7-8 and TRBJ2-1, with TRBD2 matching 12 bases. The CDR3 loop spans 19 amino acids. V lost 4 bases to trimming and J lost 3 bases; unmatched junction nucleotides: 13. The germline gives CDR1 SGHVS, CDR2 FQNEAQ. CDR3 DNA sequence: TGTGCCAGCAGCTCTCGACTAGCGGGGGAGACTACCTACTACAATGAGCAGTTCTTC. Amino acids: CASSSRLAGETTYYNEQFF.

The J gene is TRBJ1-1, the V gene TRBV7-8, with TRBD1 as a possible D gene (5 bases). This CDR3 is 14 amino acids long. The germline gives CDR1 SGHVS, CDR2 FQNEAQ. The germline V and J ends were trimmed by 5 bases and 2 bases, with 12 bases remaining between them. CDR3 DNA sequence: TGTGCCAGCAGCATCCAGGGCACCAACACTGAAGCTTTCTTT. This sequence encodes CASSIQGTNTEAFF.

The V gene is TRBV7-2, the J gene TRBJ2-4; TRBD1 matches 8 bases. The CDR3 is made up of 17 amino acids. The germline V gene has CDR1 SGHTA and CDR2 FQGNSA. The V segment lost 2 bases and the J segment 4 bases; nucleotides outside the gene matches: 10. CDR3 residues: CASSLSYPGTGKNIQYF. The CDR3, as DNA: TGTGCCAGCAGCTTATCTTACCCCGGGACAGGAAAAAACATTCAGTACTTC.

CDR3 amino acids: CASRARETRPLHF. The CDR3 DNA reads TGTGCCAGCAGAGCCAGGGAAACCCGCCCCCTCCACTTT. The gene calls are TRBV12-3 or TRBV12-4 and TRBJ1-6; weak D call: TRBD1 (5 bases). CDR3 length: 13 amino acids. Trimming shortened V by 6 bases and J by 13 bases, and 16 bases separated the two germline ends.

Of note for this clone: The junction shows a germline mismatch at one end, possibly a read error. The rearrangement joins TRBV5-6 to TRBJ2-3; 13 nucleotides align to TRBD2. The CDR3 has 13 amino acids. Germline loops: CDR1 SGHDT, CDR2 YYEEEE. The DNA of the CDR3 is TGTGCCAGCAGCTTCGGGACTAGCGGGGCCCTCCAATTT. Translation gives CASSFGTSGALQF. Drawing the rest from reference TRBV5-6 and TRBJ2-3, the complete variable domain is DAGVTQSPTHLIKTRGQQVTLRCSPKSGHDTVSWYQQALGQGPQFIFQYYEEEERQRGNFPDRFSGHQFPNYSSELNVNALLLGDSALYLCASSFGTSGALQFGPGTRLTVL.

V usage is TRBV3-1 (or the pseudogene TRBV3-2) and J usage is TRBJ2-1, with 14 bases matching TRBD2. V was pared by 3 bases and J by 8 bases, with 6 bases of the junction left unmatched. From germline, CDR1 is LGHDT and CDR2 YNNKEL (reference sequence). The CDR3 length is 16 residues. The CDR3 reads CASSQKGTSGGDEQFF. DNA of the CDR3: TGTGCCAGCAGCCAGAAAGGGACTAGCGGGGGTGATGAGCAGTTCTTC.

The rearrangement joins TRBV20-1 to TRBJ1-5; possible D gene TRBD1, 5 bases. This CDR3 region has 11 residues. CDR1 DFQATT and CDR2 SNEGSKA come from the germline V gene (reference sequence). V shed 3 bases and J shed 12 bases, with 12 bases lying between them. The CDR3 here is CSASLNGHQHF. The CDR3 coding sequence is TGCAGTGCTAGCTTAAACGGACACCAGCATTTT.

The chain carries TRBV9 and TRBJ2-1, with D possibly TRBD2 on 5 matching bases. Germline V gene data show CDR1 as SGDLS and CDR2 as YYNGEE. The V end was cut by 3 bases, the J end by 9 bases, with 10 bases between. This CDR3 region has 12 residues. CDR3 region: CASSAEAGEQFF. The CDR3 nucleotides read TGTGCCAGCAGCGCAGAGGCGGGTGAGCAGTTCTTC.

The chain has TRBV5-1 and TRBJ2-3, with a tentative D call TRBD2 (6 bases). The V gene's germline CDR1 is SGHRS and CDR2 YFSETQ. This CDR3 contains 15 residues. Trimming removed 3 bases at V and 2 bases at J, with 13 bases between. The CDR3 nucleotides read TGCGCCAGCAGCTGGACTATACCATCCACAGATACGCAGTATTTT. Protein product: CASSWTIPSTDTQYF.